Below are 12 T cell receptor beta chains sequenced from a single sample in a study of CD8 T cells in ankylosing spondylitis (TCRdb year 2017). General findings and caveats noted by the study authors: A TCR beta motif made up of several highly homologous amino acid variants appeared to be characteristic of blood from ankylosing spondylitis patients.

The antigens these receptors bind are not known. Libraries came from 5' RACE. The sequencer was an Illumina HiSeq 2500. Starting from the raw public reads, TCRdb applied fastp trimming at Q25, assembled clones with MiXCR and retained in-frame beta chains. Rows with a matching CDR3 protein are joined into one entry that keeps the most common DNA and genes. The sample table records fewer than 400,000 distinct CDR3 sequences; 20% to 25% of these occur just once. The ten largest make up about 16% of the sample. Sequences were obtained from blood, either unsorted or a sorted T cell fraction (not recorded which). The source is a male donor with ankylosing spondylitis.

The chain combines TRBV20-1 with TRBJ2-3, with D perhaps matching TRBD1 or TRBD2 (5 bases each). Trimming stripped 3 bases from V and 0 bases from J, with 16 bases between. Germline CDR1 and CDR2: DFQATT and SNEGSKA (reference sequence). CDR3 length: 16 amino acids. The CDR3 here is CSASRGWGGSTDTQYF. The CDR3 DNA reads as TGCAGTGCTAGCCGCGGATGGGGCGGGAGCACAGATACGCAGTATTTT.

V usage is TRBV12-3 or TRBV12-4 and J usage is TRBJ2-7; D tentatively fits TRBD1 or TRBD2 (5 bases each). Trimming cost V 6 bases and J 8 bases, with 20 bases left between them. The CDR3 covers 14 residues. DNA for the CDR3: TGTGCCAGCAGCCACACGGGAAGGGGAAAAAAGCAGTACTTC. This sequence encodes CASSHTGRGKKQYF.

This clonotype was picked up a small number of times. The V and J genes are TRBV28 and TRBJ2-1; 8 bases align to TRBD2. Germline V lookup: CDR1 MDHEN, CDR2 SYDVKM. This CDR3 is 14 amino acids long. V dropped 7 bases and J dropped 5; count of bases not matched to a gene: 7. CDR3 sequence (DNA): TGTGCCAGCAAGGTAGCGGGACTCGACAATGAGCAGTTCTTC. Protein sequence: CASKVAGLDNEQFF.

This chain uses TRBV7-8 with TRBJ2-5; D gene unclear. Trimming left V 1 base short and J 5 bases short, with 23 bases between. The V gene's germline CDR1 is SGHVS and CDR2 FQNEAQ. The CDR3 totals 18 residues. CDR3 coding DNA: TGTGCCAGCAGCTTAGTGGGGTCGTACATGTTGGAAGTGGAGACCCAGTACTTC. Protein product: CASSLVGSYMLEVETQYF.

CDR3 region: CASSLLGLAGGRYEQYF. In DNA form, the CDR3 reads TGTGCCAGCAGCTTACTGGGACTAGCGGGAGGAAGATACGAGCAGTACTTC. The gene calls are TRBV7-9 and TRBJ2-7; 15 positions match TRBD2. J gave up 4 bases and V 2 bases, and 6 bases lay outside the gene matches. The germline V gene has CDR1 SEHNR and CDR2 FQNEAQ (reference sequence). The CDR3 covers 17 residues.

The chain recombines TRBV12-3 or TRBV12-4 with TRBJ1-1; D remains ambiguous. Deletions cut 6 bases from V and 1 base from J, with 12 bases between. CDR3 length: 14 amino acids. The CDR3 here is CASRIGLQNTEAFF. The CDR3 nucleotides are TGTGCCAGCAGAATCGGTCTCCAGAACACTGAAGCTTTCTTT.

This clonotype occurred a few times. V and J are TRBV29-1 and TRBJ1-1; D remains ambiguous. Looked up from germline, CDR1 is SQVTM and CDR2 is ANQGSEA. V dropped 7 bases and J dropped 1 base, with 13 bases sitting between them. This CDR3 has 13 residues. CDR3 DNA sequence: TGCAGCGGATCGCGGACGCCGAACACTGAAGCTTTCTTT. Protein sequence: CSGSRTPNTEAFF.

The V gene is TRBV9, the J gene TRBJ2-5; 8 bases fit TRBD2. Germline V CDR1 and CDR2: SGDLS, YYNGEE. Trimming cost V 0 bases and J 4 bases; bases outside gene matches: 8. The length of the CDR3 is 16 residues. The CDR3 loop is CASSVEPAGALETQYF. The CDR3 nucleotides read TGTGCCAGCAGCGTAGAACCAGCGGGAGCGTTAGAGACCCAGTACTTC.

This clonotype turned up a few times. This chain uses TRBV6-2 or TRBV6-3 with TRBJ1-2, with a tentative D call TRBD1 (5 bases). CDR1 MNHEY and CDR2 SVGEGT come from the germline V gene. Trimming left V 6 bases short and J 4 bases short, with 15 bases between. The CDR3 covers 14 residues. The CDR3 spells CASRDSSTGYGYTF. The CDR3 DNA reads TGTGCCAGCAGAGACAGCTCCACGGGCTATGGCTACACCTTC.

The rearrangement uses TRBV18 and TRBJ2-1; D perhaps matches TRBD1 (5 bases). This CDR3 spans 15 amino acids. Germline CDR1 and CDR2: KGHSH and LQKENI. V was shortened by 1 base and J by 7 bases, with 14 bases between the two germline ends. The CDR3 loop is CASSPQGSLGNEQFF. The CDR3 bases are TGTGCCAGCTCACCACAGGGGTCTCTTGGGAATGAGCAGTTCTTC.

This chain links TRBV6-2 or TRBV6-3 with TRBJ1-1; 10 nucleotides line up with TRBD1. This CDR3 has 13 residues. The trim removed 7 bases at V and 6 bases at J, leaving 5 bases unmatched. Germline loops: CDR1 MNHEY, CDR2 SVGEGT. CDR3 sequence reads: CASMGQGFSEAFF. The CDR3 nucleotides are TGTGCCAGCATGGGACAGGGGTTTTCTGAAGCTTTCTTT.

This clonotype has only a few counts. CDR3: CSAREHEARVQFF. DNA of the CDR3: TGCAGTGCTAGAGAGCATGAAGCTCGAGTGCAGTTCTTC. The chain uses TRBV20-1 and TRBJ2-1; unclear D gene. CDR3 size: 13 residues. Trimming removed 0 bases at V and 12 bases at J, with 15 bases between. The germline gives CDR1 DFQATT, CDR2 SNEGSKA (reference sequence).